This T cell receptor (beta chain) was recorded in a study of shared clonotypes between healthy human individuals. This CDR3 has 11 residues. Germline CDR1 is SNHLY and CDR2 is FYNNEI. Trimming pared 4 bases from V and 11 bases from J, leaving 11 bases between. Assay: immunoSEQ multiplex PCR; the TCRdb copy retains only in-frame clones and omits some. Among around 2.5 million clones, approximately 93% were seen once, and the ten largest hold 0.35% to 0.45%. Study findings and constraints: Estimated richness was generally greater in naive than memory subsets.

This clone appeared a few times. The antigen remains unidentified. The clonotype was recovered from a man aged 18 to 35 in good health. Some clones in this sample may be carry-over from other donors' samples. The rearrangement links TRBV2 to TRBJ1-1, with D unclear. The sequencing input was naive CD4+ T cells from PBMCs. Specified subset: CD45RA+ positively selected. As DNA, the CDR3 is TGTGCCAGCAGTGCGGACGGAACGGCTTTCTTT. It is translated as CASSADGTAFF.